The 32 T cell receptor beta chains in this list originate from one sample, sequenced in a study of vaccination and CD4 T cells after COVID-19. No antigen is known for these receptors. The Oncomine TCR Beta short-read assay generated sequence data from the DNA of cultured CD4+ T cells. TCRdb independently ran MiXCR on the PCR reads; one entry per CDR3 protein. The data contain around 17,000 distinct CDR3 sequences, approximately 40% of them singletons. The sample's treatment: roughly 11-day PBMC culture with coronavirus spike peptide pools or control peptides (ViraFEST assay). Source: CD4+ T cells from blood, cultured in vitro, taken before SARS-CoV-2 vaccination. The receptors come from a human donor who received a COVID-19 vaccine.

This clonotype was observed a handful of times. The CDR3 region is CAWDRGLPGANVLTF. In DNA form, the CDR3 reads TGTGCCTGGGACAGGGGGCTCCCTGGGGCCAACGTCCTGACTTTC. The rearrangement joins TRBV30 to TRBJ2-6; 10 bases align to TRBD1. Germline V lookup: CDR1 GTSNPN, CDR2 SVGIG (reference sequence). Germline trimming cut 5 bases from V and 2 bases from J; bases unmatched to any gene: 3. The CDR3 consists of 15 residues.

The chain recombines TRBV28 with TRBJ2-7; TRBD2 agrees at 11 bases. CDR1 is MDHEN and CDR2 is SYDVKM in the germline V gene. CDR3 length: 14 amino acids. Trimming at V came to 5 bases and at J to 4 bases, leaving 4 bases not matched to a gene. The CDR3 reads CASSIAGGQYEQYF. CDR3 DNA sequence: TGTGCCAGCAGTATAGCGGGGGGGCAATACGAGCAGTACTTC.

The chain links TRBV12-3 or TRBV12-4 to TRBJ2-1, with 7 bases fitting TRBD2. The CDR3 is 13 residues long. V shed 1 base, J shed 12 bases, and the junction held 6 bases outside the gene matches. CDR3 protein: CASSLEAGSGQFF. The CDR3 coding sequence is TGTGCCAGCAGTTTAGAAGCGGGGTCGGGGCAGTTCTTC.

This clonotype was detected only a few times. The CDR3 DNA sequence: TGTGCCAGCAGCCGATCCGGCCGGGACAGGGGAACAGATACGCAGTATTTT. This sequence encodes CASSRSGRDRGTDTQYF. The chain recombines TRBV7-9 with TRBJ2-3; 10 bases line up with TRBD1. CDR1 and CDR2 from the germline V gene are SEHNR and FQNEAQ (reference sequence). This CDR3 contains 17 residues. The J segment lost 3 bases and the V segment lost 5 bases, leaving 11 bases of the junction unmatched.

A note on this clonotype: An end of the junction differs from the germline gene, which may be a read error. V is TRBV20-1 and J is TRBJ1-1; a possible D gene is TRBD1 (5 bases). The germline V gene has CDR1 DFQATT and CDR2 SNEGSKA (reference sequence). The CDR3 spans 13 residues. The CDR3 DNA reads as TGCGGTGCTTTTGGGACGTTGAACACTGAAGCTTTCTTT. The encoded protein is CGAFGTLNTEAFF.

The chain joins TRBV7-9 to TRBJ2-3, with D perhaps assigned TRBD1 or TRBD2 (5 bases each). The V gene's germline CDR1 is SEHNR and CDR2 FQNEAQ (reference sequence). The length of the CDR3 is 14 residues. V was shortened by 4 bases and J by 4 bases, with 12 bases between the two germline ends. This CDR3 is CASSSGGGSDTQYF. The CDR3 coding sequence is TGTGCCAGCAGCTCAGGTGGGGGATCAGATACGCAGTATTTT.

CDR3: CASSLRQGVAETQYF. The CDR3 DNA sequence: TGTGCCAGCAGTTTACGACAGGGCGTGGCAGAGACCCAGTACTTC. J is TRBJ2-5 and V is TRBV27; TRBD1 matches at 7 bases. After removal of 2 bases from V and 4 bases from J, the junction contained 7 bases not matched to a gene. Looked up from germline, CDR1 is MNHEY and CDR2 is SMNVEV (reference sequence). The CDR3 contains 15 residues.

This clonotype was counted only a few times. The chain has TRBV10-3 and TRBJ1-1; D is uncertain. Trimming removed 0 bases from V and 0 bases from J, with 2 bases in between. The CDR3 is 13 residues long. Germline V gives CDR1 ENHRY, CDR2 SYGVKD. The CDR3 DNA reads TGTGCCATCAGTGAGTCTTTGAACACTGAAGCTTTCTTT. It is translated as CAISESLNTEAFF.

The rearrangement links TRBV20-1 to TRBJ2-5; TRBD2 agrees at 10 bases. V lost 6 bases to trimming and J lost 2 bases; unmatched junction nucleotides: 6. The CDR3 totals 14 residues. Germline CDR1 is DFQATT and CDR2 is SNEGSKA (reference sequence). CDR3 sequence: CSALSGGPQETQYF. The CDR3 DNA reads TGCAGTGCCCTTAGCGGGGGGCCACAAGAGACCCAGTACTTC.

The table lists this clonotype with a few counts. The chain is built from TRBV20-1 and TRBJ2-5, with 8 bases lining up with TRBD2. With 1 base clipped from V and 1 base from J, the junction kept 8 bases outside the gene matches. CDR1 is DFQATT, CDR2 SNEGSKA, per germline (reference sequence). This CDR3 region has 16 residues. CDR3 coding DNA: TGCAGTGCTAGAGTAAGACAGGCGGGGGGCCAAGAGACCCAGTACTTC. This sequence encodes CSARVRQAGGQETQYF.

The chain recombines TRBV5-5 with TRBJ1-3, with D unclear. The CDR3 has 17 residues. CDR1 and CDR2 (germline): SGHKS, YYEKEE (reference sequence). V lost 4 bases and J 0 bases, leaving 17 bases between the germline ends. The CDR3 spells CASSRVSRPNSGNTIYF. The CDR3 region has the DNA TGTGCCAGCAGCCGGGTTAGCAGGCCAAACTCTGGAAACACCATATATTTT.

V usage is TRBV7-9 and J usage is TRBJ2-5, with 7 bases lining up with TRBD1. The CDR3 runs to 17 residues. V shed 0 bases, J shed 2 bases, and the junction held 9 bases outside the gene matches. Germline CDR1 reads SEHNR; CDR2 reads FQNEAQ (reference sequence). DNA for the CDR3: TGTGCCAGCAGCTTAGCCTTTTGGGGCAGGGGGCAAGAGACCCAGTACTTC. The encoded protein is CASSLAFWGRGQETQYF.

This clonotype was picked up a small number of times. This chain uses TRBV19 with TRBJ2-3, with a tentative D call TRBD2 (6 bases). The CDR3 length is 15 residues. CDR1 is LNHDA and CDR2 is SQIVND in the germline V gene (reference sequence). The ends were cut back, 6 bases at V and 1 base at J, with 14 bases in the middle. The CDR3 loop is CASSYRGGGTDTQYF. The DNA of the CDR3 is TGTGCCAGTAGCTACCGGGGAGGTGGCACAGATACGCAGTATTTT.

V gene TRBV20-1 combines with J gene TRBJ1-2, with TRBD1 matching over 11 bases. This CDR3 is 15 amino acids long. V lost 4 bases to trimming and J lost 8 bases; unmatched junction nucleotides: 12. Germline V gives CDR1 DFQATT, CDR2 SNEGSKA (reference sequence). The CDR3 protein is CSAIIYGTGGRGYTF. In DNA form, the CDR3 reads TGCAGTGCTATCATCTATGGGACAGGGGGGCGCGGCTACACCTTC.

This clonotype has more than one count but fewer than ten. The rearrangement joins TRBV6-5 to TRBJ1-2, with 7 nucleotides matching TRBD1. V lost 2 bases, J lost 7 bases, and 7 bases stayed unmatched. There are 14 residues in the CDR3. In germline, CDR1 is MNHEY, CDR2 SVGAGI. The CDR3 loop is CASSYPTGAGGYTF. The CDR3 bases are TGTGCCAGCAGTTACCCAACAGGGGCGGGTGGCTACACCTTC.

The chain carries TRBV20-1 and TRBJ1-3; the D is unclear. CDR1 DFQATT and CDR2 SNEGSKA come from the germline V gene (reference sequence). V was cut by 2 bases and J by 1 base, with 12 bases left in between. CDR3 length: 15 amino acids. The CDR3 loop reads CSARQPGESGNTIYF. CDR3 bases: TGCAGTGCTAGACAACCCGGGGAGTCTGGAAACACCATATATTTT.

Regarding this clonotype: The junction and the germline gene differ at one end; a read error may be behind it. The J gene is TRBJ1-6, the V gene TRBV24-1; D perhaps matches TRBD1 (6 bases). Germline assignment: CDR1 KGHDR and CDR2 SFDVKD. CDR3 length: 17 residues. The CDR3 region is CATSDFQGQSYNSPPHF. The CDR3 DNA sequence: TGTGCCACCAGTGATTTCCAGGGACAATCCTATAATTCACCCCCCCACTTT.

The V and J genes are TRBV6-1 and TRBJ1-1; D might be TRBD1 (6 bases). From germline, CDR1 is MNHNS and CDR2 SASEGT. Trimming took off 6 bases at V and 4 bases at J, with 18 bases between the two ends. The CDR3 runs 15 residues. Here the CDR3 reads CASSPHPDRLTEAFF. In nucleotides, the CDR3 is TGTGCCAGCAGCCCCCATCCCGACAGGCTCACTGAAGCTTTCTTT.

This clonotype occurred a few times. This chain joins TRBV6-5 and TRBJ1-3; no reliable D call. CDR3 length: 17 amino acids. Per germline, CDR1 MNHEY and CDR2 SVGAGI. Trimming took off 2 bases at V and 0 bases at J, with 14 bases between the two ends. The CDR3 here is CASSYGDDLLSGNTIYF. In nucleotides, the CDR3 is TGTGCCAGCAGTTACGGGGATGATTTACTCTCTGGAAACACCATATATTTT.

The chain is built from TRBV3-1 and TRBJ2-5; D may correspond to TRBD1 or TRBD2 (5 bases each). V was cut by 0 bases and J by 5 bases, with 16 bases left in between. This CDR3 is 16 amino acids long. CDR1 and CDR2 (germline): LGHDT, YNNKEL (reference sequence). The CDR3 DNA reads TGTGCCAGCAGCCAAGAGGGGCTAGCAGTCCGGGAGACCCAGTACTTC. It codes for CASSQEGLAVRETQYF.

This clonotype was detected only a few times. The gene calls are TRBV6-1 and TRBJ2-3; D is perhaps TRBD1 or TRBD2 (7 bases each). V shed 4 bases and J shed 1 base, with 15 bases lying between them. Per the germline V gene, CDR1 is MNHNS and CDR2 is SASEGT. The CDR3 loop spans 16 amino acids. The CDR3 sequence is CASSGSGGVGTDTQYF. The DNA for the CDR3 is TGTGCCAGCAGTGGCTCAGGGGGGGTAGGCACAGATACGCAGTATTTT.

V usage is TRBV6-1 and J usage is TRBJ2-3, with 9 bases identical to TRBD1. From germline, CDR1 is MNHNS and CDR2 SASEGT. This CDR3 contains 16 residues. J gave up 2 bases and V 5 bases, and 8 bases lay outside the gene matches. Here the CDR3 reads CASSRTGTGNTDTQYF. CDR3 in DNA: TGTGCCAGCAGTCGGACCGGGACAGGGAACACAGATACGCAGTATTTT.

V usage is TRBV7-2 and J usage is TRBJ2-1, with D uncertain. Per germline, CDR1 SGHTA and CDR2 FQGNSA. The V and J ends lost 3 bases and 1 base respectively, with 13 bases between them. This CDR3 is built from 16 residues. For the CDR3, the DNA is TGTGCCAGCAGCTTGTCCTACTCGTATTCCTACAATGAGCAGTTCTTC. Translated, it gives CASSLSYSYSYNEQFF.

This CDR3 reads CASSYPGQGNYGYTF. The CDR3 DNA is TGTGCCAGCAGTTACCCGGGACAGGGGAACTATGGCTACACCTTC. This chain links TRBV6-5 with TRBJ1-2; 10 bases line up with TRBD1. Trimming cost V 2 bases and J 2 bases; bases outside gene matches: 2. The V gene's germline CDR1 is MNHEY and CDR2 SVGAGI. The CDR3 runs 15 residues.

This clonotype appeared a few times. The V gene is TRBV20-1, the J gene TRBJ2-1, with D perhaps matching TRBD1 or TRBD2 (6 bases each). Germline V gene lookup returns CDR1 DFQATT and CDR2 SNEGSKA (reference sequence). The CDR3 extends over 15 amino acids. The V gene lost 6 bases and the J gene lost 0 bases, with 15 bases spanning the gap. In DNA, the CDR3 is TGCAGTGCCAAGAGGGGGGAGAGCTCCTACAATGAGCAGTTCTTC. This encodes CSAKRGESSYNEQFF.

The gene calls are TRBV28 and TRBJ2-3; possibly TRBD1 for D (6 bases). Germline V gene sequence: CDR1 MDHEN, CDR2 SYDVKM. V dropped 5 bases and J dropped 0 bases, with 9 bases sitting between them. The CDR3 is 14 amino acids. The CDR3 DNA reads as TGTGCCAGCAGTGGGACACCTAGCACAGATACGCAGTATTTT. Translation: CASSGTPSTDTQYF. Full variable domain (missing parts from reference TRBV28 and TRBJ2-3): DVKVTQSSRYLVKRTGEKVFLECVQDMDHENMFWYRQDPGLGLRLIYFSYDVKMKEKGDIPEGYSVSREKKERFSLILESASTNQTSMYLCASSGTPSTDTQYFGPGTRLTVL.

The chain has TRBV24-1 and TRBJ1-6; no clear D gene. Germline V gives CDR1 KGHDR, CDR2 SFDVKD. The V and J ends lost 5 bases and 10 bases respectively, with 11 bases between them. The CDR3 is made up of 13 amino acids. CDR3 nucleotide sequence: TGTGCCACCAGTGCCGATCCCTTCTCACCCCTCCACTTT. This codes for CATSADPFSPLHF.

This clonotype was observed once. The rearrangement joins TRBV5-4 to TRBJ2-7; TRBD1 agrees at 9 bases. CDR3 length: 15 amino acids. Looked up from germline, CDR1 is SGHNT and CDR2 is YYREEE (reference sequence). V lost 1 base to trimming and J lost 4 bases; unmatched junction nucleotides: 6. CDR3 sequence reads: CASSLPGQGRYEQYF. The CDR3 DNA is TGTGCCAGCAGCTTGCCCGGACAGGGGAGGTACGAGCAGTACTTC.

This clonotype has a handful of counts. This chain links TRBV20-1 with TRBJ2-3; TRBD2 aligns across 8 bases. CDR1 DFQATT and CDR2 SNEGSKA come from the germline V gene (reference sequence). CDR3 length: 11 residues. Germline trimming cut 5 bases from V and 8 bases from J; bases unmatched to any gene: 3. CDR3 nucleotides: TGCAGTGCTCTCGGGGGGGGTACGCAGTATTTT. Protein product: CSALGGGTQYF.

This chain joins TRBV15 and TRBJ1-1; no firm D call. Germline V CDR1 and CDR2: LNHNV, YYDKDF (reference sequence). V lost 0 bases, J lost 7 bases, and 15 bases lay in between. This CDR3 is built from 15 residues. The CDR3 protein is CATSRETLRLGEAFF. The CDR3 DNA sequence: TGTGCCACCAGCAGAGAAACCCTACGTTTAGGTGAAGCTTTCTTT.

The CDR3 loop reads CASSDRQGLSSPLHF. In DNA form, the CDR3 reads TGTGCCAGCAGTGATCGACAGGGTTTAAGTTCACCCCTCCACTTT. The V gene is TRBV6-1, the J gene TRBJ1-6; 7 bases match TRBD1. J was trimmed by 9 bases and V by 3 bases; bases with no gene match: 8. The CDR3 sequence is 15 residues long. Germline V lookup: CDR1 MNHNS, CDR2 SASEGT.

This sequence joins TRBV7-2 and TRBJ2-5; 7 positions agree with TRBD2. Looked up from germline, CDR1 is SGHTA and CDR2 is FQGNSA. V was clipped by 3 bases and J by 5 bases; unmatched bases: 6. This CDR3 is 14 amino acids long. The CDR3 loop reads CASSFGLVTETQYF. The CDR3 DNA follows: TGTGCCAGCAGCTTCGGACTAGTGACGGAGACCCAGTACTTC.